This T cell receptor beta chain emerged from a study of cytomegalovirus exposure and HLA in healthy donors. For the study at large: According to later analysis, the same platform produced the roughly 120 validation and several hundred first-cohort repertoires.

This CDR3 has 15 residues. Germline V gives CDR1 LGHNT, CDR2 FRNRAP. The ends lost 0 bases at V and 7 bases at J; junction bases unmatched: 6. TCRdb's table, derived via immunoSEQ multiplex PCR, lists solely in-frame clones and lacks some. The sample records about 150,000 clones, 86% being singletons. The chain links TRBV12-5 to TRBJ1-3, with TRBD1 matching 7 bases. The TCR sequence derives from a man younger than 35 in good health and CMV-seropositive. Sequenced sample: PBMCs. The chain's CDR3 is CASGLVEGAPNTIYF. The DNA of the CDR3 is TGTGCTAGTGGTTTGGTCGAGGGGGCGCCGAACACCATATATTTT.